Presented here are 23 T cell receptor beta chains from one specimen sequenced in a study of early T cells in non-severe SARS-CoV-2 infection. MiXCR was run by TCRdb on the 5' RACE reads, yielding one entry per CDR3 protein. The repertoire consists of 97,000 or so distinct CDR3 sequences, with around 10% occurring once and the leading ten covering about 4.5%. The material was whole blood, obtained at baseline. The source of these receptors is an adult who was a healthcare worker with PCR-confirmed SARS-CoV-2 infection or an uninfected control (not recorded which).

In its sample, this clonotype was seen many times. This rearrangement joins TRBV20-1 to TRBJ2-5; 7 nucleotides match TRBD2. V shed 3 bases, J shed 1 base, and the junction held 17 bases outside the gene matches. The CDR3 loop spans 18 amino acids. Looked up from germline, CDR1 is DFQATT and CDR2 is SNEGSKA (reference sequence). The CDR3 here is CSASPAPGSGEGQETQYF. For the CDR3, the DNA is TGCAGTGCTAGCCCCGCCCCGGGAAGCGGGGAAGGCCAAGAGACCCAGTACTTC.

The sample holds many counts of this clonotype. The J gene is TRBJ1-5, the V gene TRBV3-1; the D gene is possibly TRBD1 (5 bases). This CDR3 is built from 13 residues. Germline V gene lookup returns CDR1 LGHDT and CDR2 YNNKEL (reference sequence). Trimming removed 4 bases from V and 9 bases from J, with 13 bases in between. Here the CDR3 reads CASSPWGERPQHF. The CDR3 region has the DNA TGTGCCAGCAGCCCCTGGGGGGAAAGGCCCCAGCATTTT.

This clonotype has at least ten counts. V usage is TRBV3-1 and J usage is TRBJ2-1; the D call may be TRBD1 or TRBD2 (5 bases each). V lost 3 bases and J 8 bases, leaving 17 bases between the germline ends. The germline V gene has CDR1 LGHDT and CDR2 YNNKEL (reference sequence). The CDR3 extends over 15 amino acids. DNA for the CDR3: TGTGCCAGCAGCCAGGGCCGGGACGTAACTTATGAGCAGTTCTTC. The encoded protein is CASSQGRDVTYEQFF.

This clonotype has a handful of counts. The CDR3 DNA sequence: TGCAGCGTTGACTCGGGGGCCAACGTCCTGACTTTC. The encoded protein is CSVDSGANVLTF. The rearrangement links TRBV29-1 to TRBJ2-6; D gene ambiguous. The V end was cut by 3 bases, the J end by 4 bases, with 4 bases between. CDR3 length equals 12 residues. Per germline, CDR1 SQVTM and CDR2 ANQGSEA.

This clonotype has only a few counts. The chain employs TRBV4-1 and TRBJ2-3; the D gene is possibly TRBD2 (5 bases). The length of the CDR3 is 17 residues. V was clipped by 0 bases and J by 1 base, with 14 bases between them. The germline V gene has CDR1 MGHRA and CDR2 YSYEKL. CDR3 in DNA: TGCGCCAGCAGCCAAGAGAGGTCCCGAGCGGGCACAGATACGCAGTATTTT. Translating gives CASSQERSRAGTDTQYF.

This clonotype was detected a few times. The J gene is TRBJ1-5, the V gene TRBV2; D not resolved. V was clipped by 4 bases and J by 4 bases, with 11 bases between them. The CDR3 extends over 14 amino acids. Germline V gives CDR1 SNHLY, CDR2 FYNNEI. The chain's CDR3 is CASSGGPRNQPQHF. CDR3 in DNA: TGTGCCAGCAGTGGCGGACCGAGAAATCAGCCCCAGCATTTT.

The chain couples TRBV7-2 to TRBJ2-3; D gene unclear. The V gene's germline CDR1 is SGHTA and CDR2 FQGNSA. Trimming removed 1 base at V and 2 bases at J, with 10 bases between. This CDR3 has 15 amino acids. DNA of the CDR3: TGTGCCAGCAGCTTAGTCGGCGGCCCCACAGATACGCAGTATTTT. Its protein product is CASSLVGGPTDTQYF.

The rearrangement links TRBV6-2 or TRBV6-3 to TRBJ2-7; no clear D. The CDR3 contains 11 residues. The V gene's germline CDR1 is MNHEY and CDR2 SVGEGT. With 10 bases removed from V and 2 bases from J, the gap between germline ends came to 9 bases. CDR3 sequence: CATLVAYEQYF. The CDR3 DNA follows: TGTGCCACCCTCGTCGCCTACGAGCAGTACTTC.

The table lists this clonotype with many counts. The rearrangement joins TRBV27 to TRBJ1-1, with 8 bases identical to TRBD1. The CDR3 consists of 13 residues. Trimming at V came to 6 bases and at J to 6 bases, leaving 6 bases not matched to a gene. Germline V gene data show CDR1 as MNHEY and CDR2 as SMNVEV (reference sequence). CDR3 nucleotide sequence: TGTGCCAGCAGGGCGGACAGGGCCGCTGAAGCTTTCTTT. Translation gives CASRADRAAEAFF.

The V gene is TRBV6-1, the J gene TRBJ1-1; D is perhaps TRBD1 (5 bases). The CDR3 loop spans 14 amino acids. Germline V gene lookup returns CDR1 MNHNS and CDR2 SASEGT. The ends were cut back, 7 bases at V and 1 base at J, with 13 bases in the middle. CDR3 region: CASIPGTKNTEAFF. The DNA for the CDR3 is TGTGCCAGCATTCCCGGGACCAAGAACACTGAAGCTTTCTTT.

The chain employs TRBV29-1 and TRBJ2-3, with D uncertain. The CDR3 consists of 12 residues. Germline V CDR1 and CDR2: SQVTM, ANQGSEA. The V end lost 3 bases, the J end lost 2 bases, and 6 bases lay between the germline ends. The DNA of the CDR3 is TGCAGCGTTGAGGCCAACACAGATACGCAGTATTTT. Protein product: CSVEANTDTQYF.

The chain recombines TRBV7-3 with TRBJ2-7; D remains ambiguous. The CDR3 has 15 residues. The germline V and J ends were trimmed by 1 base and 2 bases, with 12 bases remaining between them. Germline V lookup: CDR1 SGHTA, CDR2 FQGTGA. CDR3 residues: CASSLSSRIPYEQYF. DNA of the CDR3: TGTGCCAGCAGCTTAAGCTCCAGGATCCCCTACGAGCAGTACTTC.

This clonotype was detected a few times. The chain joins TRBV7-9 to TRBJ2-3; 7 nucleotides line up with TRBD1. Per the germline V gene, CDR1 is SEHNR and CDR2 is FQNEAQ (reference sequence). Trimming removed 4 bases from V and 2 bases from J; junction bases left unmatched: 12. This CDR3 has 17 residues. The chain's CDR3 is CASSSPSGQDITDTQYF. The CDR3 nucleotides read TGTGCCAGCAGCTCCCCAAGTGGACAGGATATCACAGATACGCAGTATTTT.

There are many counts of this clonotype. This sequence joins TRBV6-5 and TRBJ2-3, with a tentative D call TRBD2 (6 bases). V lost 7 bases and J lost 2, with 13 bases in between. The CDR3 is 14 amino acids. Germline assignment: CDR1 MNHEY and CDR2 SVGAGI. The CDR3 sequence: CASNRESSTDTQYF. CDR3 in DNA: TGTGCCAGCAACCGGGAGAGTTCCACAGATACGCAGTATTTT.

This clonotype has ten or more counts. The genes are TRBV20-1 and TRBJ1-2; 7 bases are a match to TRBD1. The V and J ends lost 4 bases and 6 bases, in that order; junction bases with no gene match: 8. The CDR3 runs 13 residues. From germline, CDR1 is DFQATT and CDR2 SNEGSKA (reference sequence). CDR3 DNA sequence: TGCAGTGCTATGGCTCGACAGGGCGATGGCTACACCTTC. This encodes CSAMARQGDGYTF.

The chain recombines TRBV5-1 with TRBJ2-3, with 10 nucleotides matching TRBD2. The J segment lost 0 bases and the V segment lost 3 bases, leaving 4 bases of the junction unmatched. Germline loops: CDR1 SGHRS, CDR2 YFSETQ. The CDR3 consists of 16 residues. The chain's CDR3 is CASSWLAGVSTDTQYF. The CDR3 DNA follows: TGCGCCAGCAGCTGGCTAGCGGGAGTGAGCACAGATACGCAGTATTTT. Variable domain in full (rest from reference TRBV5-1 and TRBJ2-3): KAGVTQTPRYLIKTRGQQVTLSCSPISGHRSVSWYQQTPGQGLQFLFEYFSETQRNKGNFPGRFSGRQFSNSRSEMNVSTLELGDSALYLCASSWLAGVSTDTQYFGPGTRLTVL.

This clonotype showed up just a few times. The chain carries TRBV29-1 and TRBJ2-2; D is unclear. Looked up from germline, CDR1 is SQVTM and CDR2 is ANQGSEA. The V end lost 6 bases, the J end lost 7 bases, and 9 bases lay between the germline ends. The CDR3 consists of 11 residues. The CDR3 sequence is CSVSEGGELFF. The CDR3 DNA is TGCAGCGTAAGCGAAGGCGGGGAGCTGTTTTTT.

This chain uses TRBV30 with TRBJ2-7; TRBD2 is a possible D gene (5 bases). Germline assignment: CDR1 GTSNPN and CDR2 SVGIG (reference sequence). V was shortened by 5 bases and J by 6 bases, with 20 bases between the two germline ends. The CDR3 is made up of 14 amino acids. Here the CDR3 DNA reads TGTGCCTGGTCCGTCGGGATGCAGTACAGCGAGCAGTACTTC. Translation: CAWSVGMQYSEQYF.

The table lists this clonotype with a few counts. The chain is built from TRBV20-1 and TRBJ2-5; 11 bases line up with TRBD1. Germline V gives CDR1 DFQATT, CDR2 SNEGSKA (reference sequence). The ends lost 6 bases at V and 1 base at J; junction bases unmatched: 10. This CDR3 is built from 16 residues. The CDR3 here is CSAGSRDRGSQETQYF. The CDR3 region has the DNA TGCAGTGCCGGCTCCCGGGACAGGGGGTCCCAAGAGACCCAGTACTTC.

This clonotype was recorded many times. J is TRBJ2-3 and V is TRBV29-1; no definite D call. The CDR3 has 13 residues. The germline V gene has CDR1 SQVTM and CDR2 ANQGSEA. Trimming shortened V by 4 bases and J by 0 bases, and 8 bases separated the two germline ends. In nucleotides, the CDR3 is TGCAGCGTTGTAGGGCGGAGCACAGATACGCAGTATTTT. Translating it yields CSVVGRSTDTQYF.

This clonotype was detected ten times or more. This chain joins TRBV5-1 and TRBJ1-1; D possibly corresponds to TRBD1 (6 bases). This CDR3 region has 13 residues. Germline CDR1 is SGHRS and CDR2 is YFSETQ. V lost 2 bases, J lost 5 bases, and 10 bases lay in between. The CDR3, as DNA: TGCGCCAGCAGCTTATCAGGGGTGACTGAAGCTTTCTTT. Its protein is CASSLSGVTEAFF.

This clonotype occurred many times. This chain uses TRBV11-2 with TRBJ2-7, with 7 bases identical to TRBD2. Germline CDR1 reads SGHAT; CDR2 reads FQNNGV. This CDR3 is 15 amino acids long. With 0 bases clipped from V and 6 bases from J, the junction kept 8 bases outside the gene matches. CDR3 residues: CASSLEAGTWGEQYF. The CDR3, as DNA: TGTGCCAGCAGCTTAGAAGCGGGGACGTGGGGCGAGCAGTACTTC. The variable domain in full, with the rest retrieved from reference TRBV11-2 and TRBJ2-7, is EAGVAQSPRYKIIEKRQSVAFWCNPISGHATLYWYQQILGQGPKLLIQFQNNGVVDDSQLPKDRFSAERLKGVDSTLKIQPAKLEDSAVYLCASSLEAGTWGEQYFGPGTRLTVT.

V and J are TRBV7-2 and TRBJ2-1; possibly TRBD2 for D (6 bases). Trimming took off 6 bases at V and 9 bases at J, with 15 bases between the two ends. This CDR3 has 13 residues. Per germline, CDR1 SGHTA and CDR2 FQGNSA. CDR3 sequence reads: CASSSTSSGEQFF. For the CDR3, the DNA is TGTGCCAGCAGTTCTACTAGCTCCGGTGAGCAGTTCTTC.